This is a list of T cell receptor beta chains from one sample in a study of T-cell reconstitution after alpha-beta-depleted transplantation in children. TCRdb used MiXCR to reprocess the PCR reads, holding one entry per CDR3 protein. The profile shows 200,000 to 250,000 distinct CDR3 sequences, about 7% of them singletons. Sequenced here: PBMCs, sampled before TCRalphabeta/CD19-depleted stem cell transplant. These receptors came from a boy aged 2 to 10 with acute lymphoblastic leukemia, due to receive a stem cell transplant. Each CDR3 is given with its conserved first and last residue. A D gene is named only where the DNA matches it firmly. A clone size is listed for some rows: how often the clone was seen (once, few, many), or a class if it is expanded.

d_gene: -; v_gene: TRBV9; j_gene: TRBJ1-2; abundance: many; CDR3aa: CASSPSPIVMVGYTF; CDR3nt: TGTGCCAGCAGCCCCTCGCCAATAGTTATGGTCGGCTACACCTTC
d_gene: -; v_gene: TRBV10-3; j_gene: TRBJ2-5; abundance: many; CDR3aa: CATLRQAAQETQYF; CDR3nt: TGTGCCACGCTCCGACAGGCAGCTCAAGAGACCCAGTACTTC
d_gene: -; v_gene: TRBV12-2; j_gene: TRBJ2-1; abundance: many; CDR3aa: CASRSPYNLGEQFF; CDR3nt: TGTGCAAGTCGCTCCCCCTATAATTTAGGGGAGCAGTTCTTC
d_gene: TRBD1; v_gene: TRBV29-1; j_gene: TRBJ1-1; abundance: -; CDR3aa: CSVREQGEAFF; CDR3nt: TGCAGCGTGAGGGAACAGGGGGAAGCTTTCTTT
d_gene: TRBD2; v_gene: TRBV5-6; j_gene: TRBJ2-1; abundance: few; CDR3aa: CASSSGLAGRVFF; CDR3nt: TGTGCCAGCAGCTCCGGACTAGCGGGAAGGGTGTTCTTC
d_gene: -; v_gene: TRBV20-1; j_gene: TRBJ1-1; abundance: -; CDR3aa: CSASWAPGGASTEAFF; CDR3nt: TGCAGTGCTAGTTGGGCCCCTGGGGGGGCGTCCACTGAAGCTTTCTTT
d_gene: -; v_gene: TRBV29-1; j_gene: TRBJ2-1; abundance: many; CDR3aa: CSVARYEQFF; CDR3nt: TGCAGCGTTGCCCGGTATGAGCAGTTCTTC
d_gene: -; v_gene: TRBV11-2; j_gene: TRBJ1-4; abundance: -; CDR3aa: CASSLTYPGDHSLLFF; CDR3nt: TGTGCCAGCAGCTTAACATACCCAGGGGACCATTCTCTACTTTTTTTT
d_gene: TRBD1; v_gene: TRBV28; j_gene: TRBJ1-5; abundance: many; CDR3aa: CASTPRDREASWGQPQHF; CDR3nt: TGTGCCAGCACCCCTAGGGACAGGGAGGCTTCTTGGGGTCAGCCCCAGCATTTT
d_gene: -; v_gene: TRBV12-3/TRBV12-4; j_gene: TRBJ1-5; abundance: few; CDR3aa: CASSTSTVGGSNQPQHF; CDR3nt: -
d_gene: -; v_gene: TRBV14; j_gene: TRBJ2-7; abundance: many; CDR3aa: CASSQGPADQYF; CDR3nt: TGTGCCAGCAGCCAAGGGCCCGCAGACCAGTACTTC
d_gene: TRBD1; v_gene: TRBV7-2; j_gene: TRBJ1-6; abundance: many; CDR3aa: CASSPGTGGVLHF; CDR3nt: TGTGCCAGCAGCCCGGGGACAGGGGGCGTCCTCCACTTT
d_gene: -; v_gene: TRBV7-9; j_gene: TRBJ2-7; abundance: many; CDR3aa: CASSPRAYTNEQYF; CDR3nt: TGTGCCAGCAGCCCCCGGGCCTACACCAACGAGCAGTACTTC
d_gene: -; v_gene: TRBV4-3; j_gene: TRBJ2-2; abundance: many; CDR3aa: CASSQSRGTGELFF; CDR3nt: TGCGCCAGCAGCCAAAGTAGGGGTACCGGGGAGCTGTTTTTT
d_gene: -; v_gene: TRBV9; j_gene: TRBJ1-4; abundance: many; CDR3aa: CASSPTPQATNEKLFF; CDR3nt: TGTGCCAGCAGCCCGACCCCACAGGCAACTAATGAAAAACTGTTTTTT
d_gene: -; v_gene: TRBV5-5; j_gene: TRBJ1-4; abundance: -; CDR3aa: CASSLMLAGTEKLFF; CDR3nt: TGTGCCAGCAGCTTGATGTTGGCAGGGACCGAAAAACTGTTTTTT
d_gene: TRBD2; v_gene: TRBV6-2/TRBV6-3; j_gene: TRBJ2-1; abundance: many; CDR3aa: CASSLTSGGPYNEQFF; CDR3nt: TGTGCCAGCAGTCTGACTAGCGGGGGCCCGTACAATGAGCAGTTCTTC
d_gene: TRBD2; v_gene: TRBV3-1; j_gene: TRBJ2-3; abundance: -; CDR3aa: CTSCLGGRYTDTQYF; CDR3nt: TGTACCAGCTGTTTGGGCGGGAGGTACACAGATACGCAGTATTTT
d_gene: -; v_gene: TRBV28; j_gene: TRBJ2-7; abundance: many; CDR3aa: CASSSLDSRSLYEQYF; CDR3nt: TGTGCCAGCAGTTCACTAGACAGCAGAAGTCTCTACGAGCAGTACTTC
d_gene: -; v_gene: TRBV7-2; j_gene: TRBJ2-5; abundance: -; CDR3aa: CASSLPPAAQETQYF; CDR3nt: TGTGCCAGCAGCTTACCCCCGGCAGCCCAAGAGACCCAGTACTTC
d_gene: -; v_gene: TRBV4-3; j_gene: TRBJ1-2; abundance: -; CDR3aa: CASSPGGPGAYGYTF; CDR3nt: TGCGCCAGCAGCCCGGGGGGCCCAGGGGCCTATGGCTACACCTTC
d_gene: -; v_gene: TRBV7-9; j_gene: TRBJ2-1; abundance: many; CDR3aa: CASSLPQGGGYNEQFF; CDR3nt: TGTGCCAGCAGCTTACCCCAAGGGGGGGGATACAATGAGCAGTTCTTC
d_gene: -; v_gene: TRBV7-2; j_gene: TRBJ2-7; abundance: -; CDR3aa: CASSPPPAGLEQYF; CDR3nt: TGTGCCAGCAGCCCCCCTCCAGCAGGCTTGGAGCAGTACTTC
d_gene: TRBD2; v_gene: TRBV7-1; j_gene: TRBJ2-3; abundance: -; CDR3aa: CASSSNRRLAGEGGSPDTQYF; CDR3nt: TGTGCCAGCAGCTCAAACCGGAGACTAGCGGGAGAGGGGGGGTCACCGGATACGCAGTATTTT
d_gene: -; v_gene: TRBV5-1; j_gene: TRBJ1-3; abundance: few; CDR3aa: CASSLGTPGNTIYF; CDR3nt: TGCGCCAGCAGCTTGGGGACACCTGGAAACACCATATATTTT
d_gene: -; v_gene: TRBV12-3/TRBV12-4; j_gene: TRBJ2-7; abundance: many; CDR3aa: CASSLSSAGADEQYF; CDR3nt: TGTGCCAGCAGTTTAAGTAGCGCAGGGGCGGACGAGCAGTACTTC
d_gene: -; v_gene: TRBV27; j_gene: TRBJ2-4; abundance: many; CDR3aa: CASSSRESITKNIQYF; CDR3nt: TGTGCCAGCAGTTCGAGGGAAAGCATAACCAAAAACATTCAGTACTTC
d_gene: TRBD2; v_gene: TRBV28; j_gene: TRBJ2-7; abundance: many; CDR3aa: CASSFLTSGISYEQYF; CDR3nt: TGTGCCAGCAGTTTCCTGACTAGCGGGATATCCTACGAGCAGTACTTC
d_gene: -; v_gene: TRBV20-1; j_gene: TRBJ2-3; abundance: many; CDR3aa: CSARVWGDNGYPDTQYF; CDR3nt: TGCAGTGCTAGGGTGTGGGGGGACAACGGGTACCCAGATACGCAGTATTTT
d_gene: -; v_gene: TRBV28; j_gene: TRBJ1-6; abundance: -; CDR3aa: CASSLLEADNSPLHF; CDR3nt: TGTGCCAGCAGTTTACTGGAGGCCGATAATTCACCCCTCCACTTT
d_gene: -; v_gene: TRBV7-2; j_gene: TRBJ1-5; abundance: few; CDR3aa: CASSVYGGNQPQHF; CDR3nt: TGTGCCAGCAGCGTCTACGGGGGCAATCAGCCCCAGCATTTT
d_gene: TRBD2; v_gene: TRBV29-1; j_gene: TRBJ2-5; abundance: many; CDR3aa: CSVEDLLAGQYF; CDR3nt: TGCAGCGTTGAAGATCTCCTAGCGGGCCAGTACTTC
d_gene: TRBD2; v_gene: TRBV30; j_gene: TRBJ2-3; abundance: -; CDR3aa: CAWSQGLAGGTDTQYF; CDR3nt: TGTGCCTGGAGCCAAGGGCTAGCGGGGGGCACAGATACGCAGTATTTT
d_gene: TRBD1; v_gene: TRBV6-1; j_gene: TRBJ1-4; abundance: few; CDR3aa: CASSAPGTVGEKLFF; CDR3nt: TGTGCCAGCAGTGCCCCCGGGACAGTCGGCGAAAAACTGTTTTTT
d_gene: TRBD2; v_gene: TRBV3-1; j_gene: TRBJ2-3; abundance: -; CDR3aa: CASSQTGLAADTQYF; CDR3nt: TGTGCCAGCAGCCAAACGGGACTAGCCGCAGATACGCAGTATTTT
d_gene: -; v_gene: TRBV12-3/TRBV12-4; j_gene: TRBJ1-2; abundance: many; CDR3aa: CASSPGRVAGYTF; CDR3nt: TGTGCCAGCAGCCCCGGCAGGGTTGCTGGCTACACCTTC
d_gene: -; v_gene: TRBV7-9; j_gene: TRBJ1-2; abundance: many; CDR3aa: CASSLSEGAYGYTF; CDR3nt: TGTGCCAGCAGCTTATCCGAAGGGGCGTATGGCTACACCTTC
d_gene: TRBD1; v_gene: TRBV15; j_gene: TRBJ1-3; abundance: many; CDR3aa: CATSRDGGGGNTIYF; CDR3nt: TGTGCCACCAGCAGAGATGGAGGGGGCGGAAACACCATATATTTT
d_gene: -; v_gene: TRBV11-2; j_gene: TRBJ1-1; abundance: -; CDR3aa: CASSLVAVMNTEAFF; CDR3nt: TGTGCCAGCAGCTTAGTGGCGGTGATGAACACTGAAGCTTTCTTT
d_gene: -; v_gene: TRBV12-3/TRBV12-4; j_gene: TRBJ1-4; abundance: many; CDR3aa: CASSSAASRGLEKLFF; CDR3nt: TGTGCCAGCAGTTCCGCCGCATCCAGGGGTCTCGAAAAACTGTTTTTT
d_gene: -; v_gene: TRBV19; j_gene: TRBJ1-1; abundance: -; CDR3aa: CASKQGLFEAFF; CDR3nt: TGTGCCAGTAAACAGGGACTATTTGAAGCTTTCTTT
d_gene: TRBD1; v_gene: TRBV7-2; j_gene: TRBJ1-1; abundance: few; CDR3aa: CASLRRGTEAFF; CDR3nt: TGTGCCAGCCTACGCAGGGGGACTGAAGCTTTCTTT
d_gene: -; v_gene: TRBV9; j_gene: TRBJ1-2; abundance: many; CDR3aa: CASSVAQGNYGYTF; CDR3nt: TGTGCCAGCAGCGTAGCCCAGGGTAACTATGGCTACACCTTC
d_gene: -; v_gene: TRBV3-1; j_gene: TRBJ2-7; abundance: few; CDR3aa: CASSSQGSGVEQYF; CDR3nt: TGTGCCAGCAGCTCACAGGGGTCGGGAGTCGAGCAGTACTTC
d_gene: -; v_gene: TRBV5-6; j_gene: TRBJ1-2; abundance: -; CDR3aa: CASDQQQANYGYTF; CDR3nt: TGTGCCAGCGATCAACAACAGGCTAACTATGGCTACACCTTC